This record looks at one T cell receptor beta chain sequence and its context. The antigen is not known. Generated by immunoSEQ multiplex PCR, the TCRdb table keeps only in-frame clones and is missing some. The sample has over 30,000 clones; roughly 82% are singletons. The CDR3 is 14 residues long. The germline CDR1 and CDR2 sequences are SGHNT and YYREEE (reference sequence). V gave up 0 bases and J gave up 7 bases, with 10 bases separating them. This record belongs to a study of OX40 agonist ivuxolimab in advanced cancers. The wider study: Eligibility admitted prior anti-PD-1, anti-PD-L1 or anti-CTLA-4 therapy; 35% to 40% had some.

Study conclusions and caveats: At 0.1 to 3.0 mg/kg and by week 6, clonal expansion occurred in CD4+ and CD8+ blood T cells. Expanded clones were, on average, more numerous in CD8+ T cells than in CD4+.

This sequence joins TRBV5-4 and TRBJ2-2; weak D call: TRBD1 (6 bases). Here the sequenced sample was CD4+ or CD8+ T cells sorted from blood, taken in a trial of the OX40 agonist ivuxolimab. The source of this sequence is an adult with an advanced solid tumor such as melanoma, head and neck, liver or kidney cancer. The CDR3 protein is CASSLETGFGELFF. CDR3 bases: TGTGCCAGCAGCTTGGAAACAGGGTTCGGGGAGCTGTTTTTT.